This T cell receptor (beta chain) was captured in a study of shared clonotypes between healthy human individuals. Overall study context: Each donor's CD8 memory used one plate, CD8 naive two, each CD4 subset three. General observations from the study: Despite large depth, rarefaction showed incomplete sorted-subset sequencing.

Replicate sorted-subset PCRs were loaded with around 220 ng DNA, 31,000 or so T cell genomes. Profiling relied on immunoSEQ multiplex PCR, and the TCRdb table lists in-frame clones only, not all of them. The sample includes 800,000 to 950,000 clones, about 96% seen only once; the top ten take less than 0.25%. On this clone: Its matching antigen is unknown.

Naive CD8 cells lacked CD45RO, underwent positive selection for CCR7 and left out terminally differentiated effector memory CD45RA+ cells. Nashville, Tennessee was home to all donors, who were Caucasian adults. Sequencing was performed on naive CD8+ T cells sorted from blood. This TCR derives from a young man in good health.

The CDR3 nucleotides are TGTGCCAGCAGTTCCCCGGGCCCCGGCGGGGAAAAACTGTTTTTT. Amino acid sequence: CASSSPGPGGEKLFF. The J gene is TRBJ1-4, the V gene TRBV28, with no clear D. The CDR3 covers 15 residues. The V gene lost 4 bases and the J gene lost 8 bases, with 17 bases spanning the gap. CDR1 and CDR2 from the germline V gene are MDHEN and SYDVKM.